This is a list of T cell receptor beta chains from one sample in a study of cytomegalovirus exposure and HLA in healthy donors. Here immunoSEQ multiplex PCR was the method, and the copy in TCRdb shows in-frame clones only, minus some. The sample includes 200,000 to 250,000 clones, around 80% of them seen just once. Material for sequencing was PBMCs. All receptors derive from a woman aged 40 to 50 in good health and CMV-seropositive. CDR3s include the opening cysteine and the closing phenylalanine or tryptophan. A D gene is named only where the DNA matches it firmly. Size is stated for part of the rows, as once, few or many counts, or as a class when the clone is expanded.

V gene,clone size,J gene,D gene,CDR3 protein,CDR3 DNA
TRBV11-3,NA,TRBJ2-1,TRBD2,CASSPGGAGEEGNQFF,TGTGCCAGCAGCCCCGGGGGGGCGGGAGAGGAAGGTAATCAGTTCTTC
TRBV19,few,TRBJ1-1,NA,CASSRPGDTEAFF,TGTGCCAGTAGCCGCCCAGGGGACACTGAAGCTTTCTTT
TRBV11-3,NA,TRBJ2-7,TRBD2,CASSSGTSGGDYEQYF,TGTGCCAGCAGCTCCGGGACTAGCGGGGGGGACTACGAGCAGTACTTC
TRBV4-1,NA,TRBJ2-1,NA,CASSPARTESSYNEQFF,TGCGCCAGCAGCCCCGCACGGACAGAGAGCTCCTACAATGAGCAGTTCTTC
TRBV2,once,TRBJ2-7,NA,CASSEERYEQYF,TGTGCCAGCAGTGAAGAGAGGTACGAGCAGTACTTC
TRBV30,NA,TRBJ1-5,NA,CAWSTGLFNQPQHF,TGTGCCTGGTCCACGGGACTCTTCAATCAGCCCCAGCATTTT
TRBV7-6,NA,TRBJ2-2,NA,CASSTRGTDTGELFF,TGTGCCAGCAGCACCCGGGGGACGGACACCGGGGAGCTGTTTTTT
TRBV7-2,few,TRBJ1-2,TRBD1,CASSEGQGVYYGYTF,TGTGCCAGCAGCGAGGGACAGGGGGTGTACTATGGCTACACCTTC
TRBV28,NA,TRBJ2-2,NA,CATARGGSNPGELFF,TGTGCCACCGCCAGGGGAGGGAGTAATCCCGGGGAGCTGTTTTTT
TRBV27,NA,TRBJ1-5,TRBD1,CASSPGQGSQPQHF,TGTGCCAGCAGTCCGGGACAGGGGAGTCAGCCCCAGCATTTT
TRBV6-5,NA,TRBJ1-1,NA,CASREVRNTEAFF,TGTGCCAGCAGAGAGGTCAGAAACACTGAAGCTTTCTTT
TRBV30,NA,TRBJ2-1,TRBD2,CAWSVGTRIYNEQFF,TGTGCCTGGAGTGTAGGGACTAGGATCTACAATGAGCAGTTCTTC
TRBV6-1,NA,TRBJ2-7,TRBD2,CASRAGTSGSYEQYF,TGTGCCAGCAGAGCCGGGACTAGCGGCTCCTACGAGCAGTACTTC
TRBV11-1,NA,TRBJ2-3,TRBD1,CASSFGTGEEYF,TGTGCCAGCAGCTTCGGGACAGGGGAGGAGTATTTT
TRBV5-1,NA,TRBJ2-7,NA,CASSLGPGEQYF,TGCGCCAGCAGCTTGGGTCCCGGGGAGCAGTACTTC
TRBV11-2,NA,TRBJ2-3,NA,CASSLDPGVGTDTQYF,TGTGCCAGCAGCTTAGATCCGGGAGTGGGGACAGATACGCAGTATTTT
TRBV4-2,NA,TRBJ2-7,TRBD2,CASSQDLLAGTSYEQYF,TGTGCCAGCAGCCAAGATCTGTTAGCGGGGACCTCCTACGAGCAGTACTTC
TRBV9,NA,TRBJ2-5,TRBD2,CASSVDGRSETQYF,TGTGCCAGCAGCGTAGACGGGAGGTCGGAGACCCAGTACTTC
TRBV10-1,NA,TRBJ2-7,NA,CATSEGTAEEYF,TGCGCCACTTCGGAGGGGACAGCAGAGGAGTACTTC
TRBV7-2,NA,TRBJ2-1,NA,CASSQIIGEQFF,TGTGCCAGCAGCCAAATCATCGGTGAGCAGTTCTTC
TRBV27,NA,TRBJ2-4,NA,CASSLKGLPQNIQYF,TGTGCCAGCAGTTTAAAGGGACTTCCCCAAAACATTCAGTACTTC
TRBV6-1,NA,TRBJ1-2,NA,CATPRSASNYGYTF,TGTGCCACCCCCAGGTCCGCGTCTAACTATGGCTACACCTTC
TRBV7-2,NA,TRBJ2-7,NA,CASSLDGSYEQYF,TGTGCCAGCAGCCTCGACGGGAGCTACGAGCAGTACTTC
TRBV28,NA,TRBJ1-1,NA,CASSLGAVNTEAFF,TGTGCCAGCAGCCTGGGGGCGGTAAACACTGAAGCTTTCTTT
TRBV7-2,once,TRBJ2-2,NA,CASRRQSNTGELFF,TGTGCCAGCAGGCGGCAGTCGAACACCGGGGAGCTGTTTTTT
TRBV5-1,NA,TRBJ1-3,TRBD1,CASRGQTGGFAGNTIYF,TGCGCCAGCAGAGGACAAACAGGGGGCTTCGCTGGAAACACCATATATTTT
TRBV2,NA,TRBJ1-1,NA,CASSGTEGTEAFF,TGTGCCAGCAGTGGGACGGAGGGAACTGAAGCTTTCTTT
TRBV30,once,TRBJ1-6,TRBD1,CAWNPGQNSPLHF,TGTGCCTGGAACCCGGGACAGAATTCCCCCCTCCACTTT
TRBV13,NA,TRBJ1-1,NA,CASSLRPTRDTEAFF,TGTGCCAGCAGCTTAAGACCCACCAGGGACACTGAAGCTTTCTTT
TRBV5-6,NA,TRBJ2-5,NA,CASSLGGAETQYF,TGTGCCAGCAGCTTAGGCGGGGCAGAGACCCAGTACTTC
TRBV9,NA,TRBJ2-7,NA,CASSVGWGAYEQYF,TGTGCCAGCAGCGTAGGGTGGGGAGCCTACGAGCAGTACTTC
TRBV5-1,NA,TRBJ1-1,TRBD1,CASSFSPGGTEAFF,TGCGCCAGCAGCTTCTCTCCAGGGGGCACTGAAGCTTTCTTT
TRBV19,NA,TRBJ1-2,TRBD1,CASGGSGQGKTNYGYTF,TGTGCCAGTGGGGGCTCGGGACAGGGGAAGACTAACTATGGCTACACCTTC
TRBV5-1,NA,TRBJ2-3,NA,CASSPLGSTDTQYF,TGCGCCAGCAGCCCCCTCGGTAGCACAGATACGCAGTATTTT
TRBV10-3,NA,TRBJ2-1,NA,CAISVVNEQFF,TGTGCCATCAGTGTCGTCAATGAGCAGTTCTTC
TRBV5-8,NA,TRBJ2-7,NA,CASSRDSRIGEQYF,TGTGCCAGCAGCCGAGACAGCCGGATAGGAGAGCAGTACTTC
TRBV10-1,once,TRBJ1-1,NA,CASRGENTEAFF,TGCGCCAGCCGGGGGGAGAACACTGAAGCTTTCTTT
TRBV28,NA,TRBJ1-5,TRBD1,CASSFTPPPIGTAYNQPQHF,TGTGCCAGCAGTTTTACACCCCCCCCCATCGGGACAGCGTATAATCAGCCCCAGCATTTT
TRBV30,NA,TRBJ2-7,TRBD2,CAWKERTTSGPGGQYF,TGTGCCTGGAAAGAACGAACGACTAGCGGCCCCGGGGGGCAGTACTTC
TRBV10-3,NA,TRBJ1-1,NA,CAISEGGENTEAFF,TGTGCCATCAGTGAAGGGGGGGAGAACACTGAAGCTTTCTTT
TRBV4-3,few,TRBJ2-2,TRBD2,CASSQDWARASGTGELFF,TGCGCCAGCAGCCAAGATTGGGCGAGGGCTAGCGGTACCGGGGAGCTGTTTTTT
TRBV11-2,few,TRBJ2-7,NA,CASSLQGSYEQYF,TGTGCCAGCAGCTTACAGGGGTCCTACGAGCAGTACTTC
TRBV6-5,few,TRBJ1-2,NA,CASSSRGPNYGYTF,TGTGCCAGCAGTTCTAGAGGCCCTAACTATGGCTACACCTTC
TRBV9,NA,TRBJ2-3,TRBD2,CASSISGGSDTQYF,TGTGCCAGCAGCATAAGCGGGGGGTCGGATACGCAGTATTTT
TRBV28,NA,TRBJ2-1,NA,CASSLFGQGRNEQFF,TGTGCCAGCAGTTTATTTGGGCAGGGCCGAAATGAGCAGTTCTTC
TRBV6-5,NA,TRBJ1-1,NA,CASSSGLVEAFF,TGTGCCAGCAGTTCCGGACTTGTTGAAGCTTTCTTT
TRBV5-4,NA,TRBJ1-4,NA,CASSLRQGPNEKLFF,TGTGCCAGCAGCTTGAGGCAGGGCCCAAATGAAAAACTGTTTTTT
TRBV7-8,NA,TRBJ2-7,TRBD1,CASSFLRQGFDEQYF,TGTGCCAGCAGCTTTCTGCGACAGGGGTTCGACGAGCAGTACTTC
TRBV7-2,NA,TRBJ2-1,NA,CASSLAAGGGGYNEQFF,TGTGCCAGCAGCTTAGCGGCGGGCGGGGGCGGATACAATGAGCAGTTCTTC